This TCR beta chain was recovered during a study of T cells in Graves' hyperthyroidism and ophthalmopathy. Amplified TCR beta CDR3 regions came from RNA transcripts. Carried out on the TCR CDR3, a first-round RT-PCR used the HTBI primer set. TCRdb analysed the multiplex PCR reads with MiXCR anew, one entry per CDR3 protein. The sample lists almost 600,000 distinct CDR3 sequences, more than 11% seen once, with 5.8% in the top ten. Hyperthyroidism was newly diagnosed in patients aged 18 to 65 (duration under 2 months). This clonotype was recorded many times. The antigen is undetermined. Study-level points and caveats: In the blood, most expanded thyroid clonotypes above 0.001 appeared as well.

V lost 5 bases and J lost 6, with 23 bases in between. Germline CDR1 reads SQVTM; CDR2 reads ANQGSEA. This CDR3 spans 16 amino acids. The chain uses TRBV29-1 and TRBJ2-1, with a tentative D call TRBD2 (6 bases). The sequenced sample consisted of blood. The source is a woman in her twenties or thirties with Graves' hyperthyroidism that later progressed to Graves' ophthalmopathy. Here the CDR3 DNA reads TGCAGCGTTCGACCTACAGTTAGGTCCGGGGGCAATGAGCAGTTCTTC. It encodes CSVRPTVRSGGNEQFF.